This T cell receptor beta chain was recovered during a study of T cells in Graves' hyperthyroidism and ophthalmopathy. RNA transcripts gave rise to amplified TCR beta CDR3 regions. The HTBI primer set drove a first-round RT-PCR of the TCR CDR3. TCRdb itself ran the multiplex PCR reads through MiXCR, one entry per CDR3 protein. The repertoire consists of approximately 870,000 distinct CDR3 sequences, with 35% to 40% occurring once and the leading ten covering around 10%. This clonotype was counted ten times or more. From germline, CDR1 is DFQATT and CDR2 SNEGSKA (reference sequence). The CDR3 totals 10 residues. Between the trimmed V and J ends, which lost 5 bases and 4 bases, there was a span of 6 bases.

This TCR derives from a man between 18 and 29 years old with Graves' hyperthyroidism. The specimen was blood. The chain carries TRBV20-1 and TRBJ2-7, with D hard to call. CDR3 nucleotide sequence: TGCAGTGCTCAAGCTTACGAGCAGTACTTC. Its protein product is CSAQAYEQYF.